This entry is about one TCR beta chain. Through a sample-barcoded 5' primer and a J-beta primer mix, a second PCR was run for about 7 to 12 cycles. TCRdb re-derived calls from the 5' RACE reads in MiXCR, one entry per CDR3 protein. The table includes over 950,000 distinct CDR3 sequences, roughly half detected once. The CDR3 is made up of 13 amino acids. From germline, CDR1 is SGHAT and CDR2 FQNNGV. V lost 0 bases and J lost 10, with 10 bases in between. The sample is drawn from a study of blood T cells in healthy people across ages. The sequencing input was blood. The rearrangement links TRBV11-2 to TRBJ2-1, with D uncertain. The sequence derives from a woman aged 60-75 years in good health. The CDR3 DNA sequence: TGTGCCAGCAGCTTAGATAATACTTGGGAGCAGTTCTTC. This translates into CASSLDNTWEQFF.